These 24 T cell receptor beta chains share one sample of origin, sequenced in a study of identical twins. MiXCR, run by TCRdb on the 5' RACE reads, gives a single entry per CDR3 protein. Here the sample spans fewer than 20,000 distinct CDR3 sequences, approximately 70% being singletons. Input material: memory (CD45RO+) T cells sorted from blood. The receptors were gathered from a woman younger than 30 in good health. This table probably holds off-target reads from a library built for another chain.

This clonotype was observed a handful of times. The genes are TRBV5-1 and TRBJ2-3; weak D call: TRBD2 (6 bases). The CDR3 is 14 amino acids. Trimming took 0 bases from V and 6 from J, leaving 11 bases between them. CDR1 is SGHRS, CDR2 YFSETQ, per germline. CDR3 region: CASSLEAGRDTQYF. CDR3 in DNA: TGCGCCAGCAGCTTGGAAGCAGGGAGGGATACGCAGTATTTT.

The gene calls are TRBV7-3 and TRBJ2-2; D unclear. Trimming removed 5 bases from V and 0 bases from J, with 7 bases in between. The CDR3 is made up of 14 amino acids. The germline V gene has CDR1 SGHTA and CDR2 FQGTGA. CDR3 sequence: CASSLFSNTGELFF. CDR3 nucleotide sequence: TGTGCCAGCAGCCTGTTTTCGAACACCGGGGAGCTGTTTTTT.

The V and J genes are TRBV6-5 and TRBJ2-7; TRBD2 aligns across 9 bases. The J segment lost 2 bases and the V segment lost 3 bases, leaving 5 bases of the junction unmatched. Germline values: CDR1 MNHEY, CDR2 SVGAGI. The CDR3 spans 15 residues. The CDR3 reads CASSYIAGGAYEQYF. The CDR3 bases are TGTGCCAGCAGTTATATCGCGGGAGGGGCCTACGAGCAGTACTTC.

This chain joins TRBV27 and TRBJ1-1; 7 bases align to TRBD1. The germline V gene encodes CDR1 MNHEY and CDR2 SMNVEV (reference sequence). With 5 bases clipped from V and 8 bases from J, the junction kept 17 bases outside the gene matches. The CDR3 runs 16 residues. CDR3 bases: TGTGCCAGCAGTCCGCAGGGGGGAGGCTGGGTCCGGGAAGCTTTCTTT. It is translated as CASSPQGGGWVREAFF.

V is TRBV4-1 and J is TRBJ1-4; perhaps TRBD1 as D (6 bases). The CDR3 sequence is 16 residues long. Trimming removed 5 bases at V and 8 bases at J, with 21 bases between. CDR1 is MGHRA, CDR2 YSYEKL, per germline. Written as DNA, the CDR3 is TGCGCCAGCAGCGATCCTCGACGGGGGGCACGGGAAAAACTGTTTTTT. This sequence encodes CASSDPRRGAREKLFF.

This chain joins TRBV12-5 and TRBJ2-1; 11 bases agree with TRBD2. The V gene's germline CDR1 is LGHNT and CDR2 FRNRAP. The CDR3 runs 15 residues. V was clipped by 7 bases and J by 6 bases; unmatched bases: 8. The CDR3 DNA follows: TGTGCTAGTGCCCCGACTAGCGGGAACCCCAATGAGCAGTTCTTC. It is translated as CASAPTSGNPNEQFF.

J is TRBJ2-1 and V is TRBV24-1; no firm D call. The CDR3 consists of 13 residues. V was shortened by 5 bases and J by 5 bases, with 9 bases between the two germline ends. The germline V gene encodes CDR1 KGHDR and CDR2 SFDVKD. This CDR3 is CATSGRLNNEQFF. The CDR3 region has the DNA TGTGCCACCAGTGGTAGACTCAACAATGAGCAGTTCTTC.

This clonotype was seen only once. This chain connects TRBV10-1 to TRBJ2-2; D is perhaps TRBD1 or TRBD2 (5 bases each). There are 14 residues in the CDR3. Trimming removed 7 bases from V and 5 bases from J, with 14 bases in between. Germline CDR1 and CDR2: WNHNN and SYGVQD (reference sequence). The CDR3 protein is CASILLGGTGELFF. The CDR3, as DNA: TGCGCCAGCATCCTCCTTGGGGGAACCGGGGAGCTGTTTTTT.

This chain connects TRBV11-1 to TRBJ2-1; 8 positions agree with TRBD1. CDR1 and CDR2 from the germline V gene are SGHAT and FQDESV (reference sequence). This CDR3 comprises 14 residues. After removal of 5 bases from V and 11 bases from J, the junction contained 11 bases not matched to a gene. The CDR3 DNA sequence: TGTGCCAGCAGCCCACAGGGGGTGTCGGTAAAGCAGTTCTTC. Translating gives CASSPQGVSVKQFF.

This chain links TRBV11-3 with TRBJ2-2, with D possibly matching TRBD2 (5 bases). This CDR3 spans 13 amino acids. V dropped 5 bases and J dropped 7 bases, with 11 bases sitting between them. Germline CDR1 reads SGHNT; CDR2 reads YENEEA. The CDR3: CASSPVEGGELFF. In DNA form, the CDR3 reads TGTGCCAGCAGCCCTGTTGAGGGCGGGGAGCTGTTTTTT. The whole variable domain, remainder taken from reference TRBV11-3 and TRBJ2-2, is EAGVVQSPRYKIIEKKQPVAFWCNPISGHNTLYWYLQNLGQGPELLIRYENEEAVDDSQLPKDRFSAERLKGVDSTLKIQPAELGDSAVYLCASSPVEGGELFFGEGSRLTVL.

Comments on this clonotype: The junction and the germline gene differ at one end; a read error may be behind it. The J gene is TRBJ2-7, the V gene TRBV20-1, with 10 bases aligning to TRBD1. The CDR3 totals 15 residues. Germline CDR1 is DFQATT and CDR2 is SNEGSKA (reference sequence). The CDR3 sequence is CSANLGQGTTYEQYF. The CDR3 DNA follows: TGCAGTGCTAACTTGGGACAGGGGACAACATACGAACAGTACTTC.

This rearrangement joins TRBV18 to TRBJ2-4; a possible D gene is TRBD1 (6 bases). The CDR3 consists of 12 residues. The germline CDR1 and CDR2 sequences are KGHSH and LQKENI. The ends were cut back, 3 bases at V and 8 bases at J, with 8 bases in the middle. The CDR3: CASSPDSYIQYF. The CDR3 DNA sequence: TGTGCCAGCTCACCGGACAGCTACATTCAGTACTTC.

CDR3 in DNA: TGTGCCAGCAGCATCGGGTTTACGGGGAATGAGCAGTTCTTC. Its translation: CASSIGFTGNEQFF. This rearrangement joins TRBV7-2 to TRBJ2-1; a weak D match, TRBD2 (5 bases). In germline, CDR1 is SGHTA, CDR2 FQGNSA. Trimming took off 5 bases at V and 7 bases at J, with 15 bases between the two ends. This CDR3 region has 14 residues.

The rearrangement links TRBV19 to TRBJ2-1; no firm D call. V was trimmed by 5 bases and J by 7 bases, leaving 6 bases between them. Germline V gene data show CDR1 as LNHDA and CDR2 as SQIVND (reference sequence). The CDR3 spans 11 residues. CDR3 coding DNA: TGTGCCAGTAGTCAGTGGAATGAGCAGTTCTTC. Translation: CASSQWNEQFF.

The chain links TRBV15 to TRBJ2-5; TRBD2 aligns across 11 bases. Germline V lookup: CDR1 LNHNV, CDR2 YYDKDF (reference sequence). The CDR3 consists of 16 residues. Trimming removed 0 bases from V and 4 bases from J; junction bases left unmatched: 4. This chain's CDR3 is CATSRDLAGGLETQYF. CDR3 nucleotides: TGTGCCACCAGCAGAGATCTAGCGGGAGGATTAGAGACCCAGTACTTC.

V and J are TRBV9 and TRBJ2-1, with 9 bases that match TRBD2. The CDR3 is 19 amino acids. Trimming at V came to 0 bases and at J to 4 bases, leaving 14 bases not matched to a gene. Looked up from germline, CDR1 is SGDLS and CDR2 is YYNGEE. In DNA, the CDR3 is TGTGCCAGCAGCGTAGCAGTGCGGGAGGGCCCTCGCCCGTACAATGAGCAGTTCTTC. It codes for CASSVAVREGPRPYNEQFF.

This chain links TRBV11-1 with TRBJ2-1, with D uncertain. Trimming cost V 2 bases and J 0 bases, with 14 bases left between them. Germline assignment: CDR1 SGHAT and CDR2 FQDESV (reference sequence). This CDR3 contains 17 residues. CDR3 DNA: TGTGCCAGCAGCTTAAATAGCCGACCCCTCTCCTACAATGAGCAGTTCTTC. This translates into CASSLNSRPLSYNEQFF.

The gene calls are TRBV2 and TRBJ2-6, with D perhaps matching TRBD1 (5 bases). Trimming removed 7 bases from V and 1 base from J, with 11 bases in between. From germline, CDR1 is SNHLY and CDR2 FYNNEI. CDR3 length equals 15 residues. CDR3 protein: CASTLRDSGANVLTF. CDR3 nucleotides: TGTGCCAGCACCCTCAGGGATTCTGGGGCCAACGTCCTGACTTTC.

The rearrangement uses TRBV7-6 and TRBJ2-3, with 8 nucleotides matching TRBD2. Trimming removed 5 bases from V and 3 bases from J; junction bases left unmatched: 10. This CDR3 has 16 amino acids. Per the germline V gene, CDR1 is SGHVS and CDR2 is FNYEAQ. The CDR3 spells CASSPGGGRRTDTQYF. DNA of the CDR3: TGTGCCAGCAGCCCGGGGGGCGGGAGGCGGACAGATACGCAGTATTTT.

The chain has TRBV10-3 and TRBJ1-1, with 8 bases aligning to TRBD1. V was clipped by 4 bases and J by 5 bases; unmatched bases: 6. Germline V gene sequence: CDR1 ENHRY, CDR2 SYGVKD. CDR3 size: 14 residues. CDR3 amino acids: CAISAGTGETEAFF. The DNA of the CDR3 is TGTGCCATCAGTGCCGGGACAGGAGAAACTGAAGCTTTCTTT.

In this sample, this clonotype turned up once. J is TRBJ2-1 and V is TRBV27; D ambiguous. V lost 4 bases, J lost 0 bases, and 10 bases lay in between. The length of the CDR3 is 15 residues. Looked up from germline, CDR1 is MNHEY and CDR2 is SMNVEV (reference sequence). Written as DNA, the CDR3 is TGTGCCAGCAGTTACCTTGGACGCTCCTACAATGAGCAGTTCTTC. It encodes CASSYLGRSYNEQFF.

In this sample, this clonotype turned up once. The V and J genes are TRBV11-2 and TRBJ2-3, with 7 bases aligning to TRBD2. V trimming: 3 bases; J trimming: 4 bases; junction bases outside the gene matches: 7. This CDR3 has 15 amino acids. The germline V gene encodes CDR1 SGHAT and CDR2 FQNNGV. CDR3 protein: CASSLRGGVSDTQYF. Here the CDR3 DNA reads TGTGCCAGCAGCTTGAGGGGAGGGGTTTCAGATACGCAGTATTTT.

The chain combines TRBV2 with TRBJ2-7, with 12 bases that match TRBD2. With V trimmed by 5 bases and J by 4 bases, 9 bases remained unmatched. The CDR3 has 16 amino acids. The germline V gene has CDR1 SNHLY and CDR2 FYNNEI. The CDR3 loop is CASSYRLAGAGYEQYF. CDR3 DNA sequence: TGTGCCAGCAGTTACCGACTAGCGGGAGCGGGATACGAGCAGTACTTC.

This clonotype turned up a few times. This chain uses TRBV9 with TRBJ2-3, with 10 positions matching TRBD2. Per germline, CDR1 SGDLS and CDR2 YYNGEE. V lost 6 bases to trimming and J lost 6 bases; unmatched junction nucleotides: 7. There are 14 residues in the CDR3. The CDR3 reads CASTLAGAGDTQYF. The DNA of the CDR3 is TGTGCCAGCACCCTAGCGGGAGCAGGTGATACGCAGTATTTT.